This is a list of T cell receptor beta chains from one sample in a study of Ad26.COV2.S vaccination and SARS-CoV-2 variants. Sequencing was performed with immunoSEQ multiplex PCR; in TCRdb, only in-frame clones are kept and a portion is missing. The sample has nearly 400,000 clones; roughly 90% are singletons. The material was peripheral blood, obtained in a trial of Ad26.COV2.S vaccine versus placebo. The receptors were gathered from a person between 18 and 59 years old who received the Ad26.COV2.S COVID-19 vaccine or a placebo. Both conserved end residues are part of each CDR3. D genes are given only for firm matches. Clone size appears in some rows only: once, few, many, or a class for an expanded clone.

NA,TRBV19,TRBJ1-5,NA,TGTGCCAGTAGTACGGGGCTTATTAATCAGCCCCAGCATTTT,CASSTGLINQPQHF
NA,TRBV5-6,TRBJ2-5,NA,TGTGCCAGCAGCTTATTCCTAGGGACCTTCCAAGAGACCCAGTACTTC,CASSLFLGTFQETQYF
NA,TRBV4-1,TRBJ2-7,few,TGCGCCAGCAGCCAAGAGCCGAGAGTGGGGGAGCAGTACTTC,CASSQEPRVGEQYF
NA,TRBV28,TRBJ2-4,once,TGTGCCAGCAGTTCGGGACTTCCAAACATTCAGTACTTC,CASSSGLPNIQYF
NA,TRBV10-2,TRBJ2-5,NA,TGCGCCAGCGGGGAAGGGGGTAGCGGGCAAGAGACCCAGTACTTC,CASGEGGSGQETQYF
TRBD1,TRBV28,TRBJ2-7,NA,TGTGCCAGCAGGGCGGGACAGGAGTACGAGCAGTACTTC,CASRAGQEYEQYF
TRBD1,TRBV3-1/TRBV3-2,TRBJ1-1,NA,TGTGCCAGCAGCCACTCGGGGACAGGCACTGAAGCTTTCTTT,CASSHSGTGTEAFF
NA,TRBV13,TRBJ2-3,NA,TGTGCCAGCAGCCCCCGGGGCTCTAGCAGCCCTAGCACAGATACGCAGTATTTT,CASSPRGSSSPSTDTQYF
NA,TRBV3-1/TRBV3-2,TRBJ2-1,NA,TGTGCCAGCAGCCAAGAGGGACTGGGTATATCCTACAATGAGCAGTTCTTC,CASSQEGLGISYNEQFF
NA,TRBV27,TRBJ2-7,NA,TGTGCCAGCAGTTTAGCCCCCTCGGACAGATGGGTCGAGGAGCAGTACTTC,CASSLAPSDRWVEEQYF
TRBD2,TRBV9,TRBJ2-3,NA,TGTGCCAGCAGCGTAGGCGCTAGCGGGAGGGCAGATACGCAGTATTTT,CASSVGASGRADTQYF
NA,TRBV11-1,TRBJ2-7,NA,TGTGCCAGCAGCTTTAACTACGAGCAGTACTTC,CASSFNYEQYF
NA,TRBV19,TRBJ1-3,NA,TGTGCCAGTAATGGGTGGGAGGCAAGGGGAAACACCATATATTTT,CASNGWEARGNTIYF
TRBD1,TRBV3-1/TRBV3-2,TRBJ1-3,many,TGTGCCAGCAGCCAAGATCTGGGCAGGGGGCGGCGAAACACCATATATTTT,CASSQDLGRGRRNTIYF
NA,TRBV27,TRBJ1-2,NA,TGTGCCAGCAGGGATTACAGGGAGCAGAACTATGGCTACACCTTC,CASRDYREQNYGYTF
TRBD1,TRBV7-9,TRBJ2-3,NA,TGTGCCAGCAGCTTAGGAAGTCTGGGACAGGGGTTAGATACGCAGTATTTT,CASSLGSLGQGLDTQYF
NA,TRBV4-3,TRBJ1-4,once,TGCGCCAGCAGCCAAGTCCTCCTTAACGAAAAACTGTTTTTT,CASSQVLLNEKLFF
NA,TRBV15,TRBJ1-4,NA,TGTGCCACCAGCAGAGATTGGGTATCCGGGGAAAAACTGTTTTTT,CATSRDWVSGEKLFF
TRBD1,TRBV28,TRBJ2-6,NA,TGTGCCAGTGGTACCAGGGGGTCTCCTGGGGCCAACGTCCTGACTTTC,CASGTRGSPGANVLTF
TRBD2,TRBV11-2,TRBJ2-7,NA,TGTGCCAGCAGATCAATAGCGGGAGTTTCCTACGAGCAGTACTTC,CASRSIAGVSYEQYF
NA,TRBV5-3,TRBJ1-6,few,TGTGCCAGAAGCTGGGACAAAAATTCACCCCTCCACTTT,CARSWDKNSPLHF
TRBD1,TRBV25-1,TRBJ1-1,NA,TGTGCCAGCAGTGAATATGGGGACAGAGAAGCTTTCTTT,CASSEYGDREAFF
NA,TRBV3-1/TRBV3-2,TRBJ2-7,NA,TGTGCCAGCAGCCCGAGGTCCTCACCGAAATACGAGCAGTACTTC,CASSPRSSPKYEQYF
NA,TRBV4-1,TRBJ2-7,NA,TGCGCCAGCAGCCAAGCATGGCGGAGCTCCTACGAGCAGTACTTC,CASSQAWRSSYEQYF
TRBD2,TRBV30,TRBJ2-1,NA,TGTGCCTGGGAGCGGGAGCCCTACAATGAGCAGTTCTTC,CAWEREPYNEQFF
TRBD1,TRBV6-4,TRBJ2-7,once,TGTGCCAGCAGTGACGGCCTTGGCAGGGGGCAACCTTCACACTACGAGCAGTACTTC,CASSDGLGRGQPSHYEQYF
NA,TRBV28,TRBJ1-1,once,TGTGCCAGCAGTTTAGTGGACACTGAAGCTTTCTTT,CASSLVDTEAFF
NA,TRBV11-2,TRBJ2-7,NA,TGTGCCAGCAGCTTAGATATGGAGCGGTCATACGAGCAGTACTTC,CASSLDMERSYEQYF
TRBD2,TRBV7-8,TRBJ2-1,NA,TGTGCCAGCAGCTTGGGACTAGCGGGTTGGAGCTCCTACAATGAGCAGTTCTTC,CASSLGLAGWSSYNEQFF
TRBD1,TRBV11-1,TRBJ1-2,NA,TGTGCCAGCAGCTTCTCGACAGGGGACTATGGCTACACCTTC,CASSFSTGDYGYTF
NA,TRBV29-1,TRBJ2-3,NA,TGCAGCGTTGTAGTTGGGGGAGATACGCAGTATTTT,CSVVVGGDTQYF
NA,TRBV11-1,TRBJ2-7,NA,TGTGCCAGCAGCTTAGTGGGCGGGCCAGGTCTTTGGGAGCAGTACTTC,CASSLVGGPGLWEQYF
NA,TRBV7-2,TRBJ2-1,NA,TGTGCCAGCAGCTTAACGCCGAGGTACAATGAGCAGTTCTTC,CASSLTPRYNEQFF
NA,TRBV21-1,TRBJ2-7,NA,TGTGCCAGCAGCAATCTAACTAGCGGGACACTCGACTACGAGCAGTACTTC,CASSNLTSGTLDYEQYF
NA,TRBV18,TRBJ2-2,NA,TGTGCCAGCTCACCTGGGAGTGGAACCGGGGAGCTGTTTTTT,CASSPGSGTGELFF
NA,TRBV11-2,TRBJ1-1,few,TGTGCCAGCAGCTTAGAATTTAACACTGAAGCTTTCTTT,CASSLEFNTEAFF
TRBD1,TRBV11-3,TRBJ1-6,NA,TGTGCCAGCAGCTTAGGGACAGGATCGAATTCACCCCTCCACTTT,CASSLGTGSNSPLHF
NA,TRBV14,TRBJ1-2,NA,TGTGCCAGCAGCCAAGATCGGGGGGCCTATGGCTACACCTTC,CASSQDRGAYGYTF
NA,TRBV28,TRBJ1-2,NA,TGTGCCAGCAGTCCTCCCCGAGAGGGTGACTATGGCTACACCTTC,CASSPPREGDYGYTF
TRBD1,TRBV7-9,TRBJ2-4,NA,TGTGCCAGCAGCTTAGGCTTTTGGGACAGGGGCGAAAACATTCAGTACTTC,CASSLGFWDRGENIQYF
NA,TRBV3-1/TRBV3-2,TRBJ2-1,NA,TGTGCCAGCAGCCCGACAACTCACGTCAGTGAGCAGTTCTTC,CASSPTTHVSEQFF
TRBD1,TRBV19,TRBJ1-2,NA,TGTGCCAGTACCGTACAGGGGGCCTATGGCTACACCTTC,CASTVQGAYGYTF
NA,TRBV5-1,TRBJ2-1,NA,TGCGCCAGCAGCGCCGACAATGAGCAGTTCTTC,CASSADNEQFF
TRBD1,TRBV2,TRBJ2-7,NA,TGTGCCAGCAGCGAGGACAGGGGTCACCTCTACGAGCAGTACTTC,CASSEDRGHLYEQYF
NA,TRBV9,TRBJ1-1,once,TGTGCCAGCAGCCCAACTGGGGGCGCTGAAGCTTTCTTT,CASSPTGGAEAFF
TRBD1,TRBV7-9,TRBJ2-7,NA,TGTGCCAGCAGCTCGGGACAGGGTGGCTACGAGCAGTACTTC,CASSSGQGGYEQYF
NA,TRBV28,TRBJ1-2,NA,TGTGCCAGCAGTTTAAGTTCGCGGGGCGGCTACACCTTC,CASSLSSRGGYTF